These 25 T cell receptor beta chains were sequenced from one sample in a study of cytomegalovirus exposure and HLA in healthy donors. TCRdb's copy holds only in-frame clones and misses some; the assay was immunoSEQ multiplex PCR. The sample records about 110,000 clones, around 85% being singletons. Material for sequencing was PBMCs. The receptors come from a woman aged 18-29 years in good health and CMV-seronegative.

The chain couples TRBV10-3 to TRBJ2-5; D not certain. This CDR3 has 12 residues. Germline CDR1 ENHRY, CDR2 SYGVKD. Trimming cost V 3 bases and J 2 bases, with 4 bases left between them. The chain's CDR3 is CAISEQQETQYF. CDR3 bases: TGTGCCATCAGTGAACAACAAGAGACCCAGTACTTC.

J is TRBJ1-1 and V is TRBV7-9; no clear D gene. The CDR3 contains 15 residues. Germline lookup yields CDR1 SEHNR and CDR2 FQNEAQ (reference sequence). The ends were cut back, 3 bases at V and 1 base at J, with 12 bases in the middle. The CDR3 reads CASSLGPGTNTEAFF. CDR3 in DNA: TGTGCCAGCAGCTTGGGCCCCGGCACGAACACTGAAGCTTTCTTT. The full variable domain, in which reference TRBV7-9 and TRBJ1-1 provide the parts outside the CDR3, is DTGVSQNPRHKITKRGQNVTFRCDPISEHNRLYWYRQTLGQGPEFLTYFQNEAQLEKSRLLSDRFSAERPKGSFSTLEIQRTEQGDSAMYLCASSLGPGTNTEAFFGQGTRLTVV.

This clone appeared many times. The rearrangement uses TRBV5-4 and TRBJ2-4; 13 bases align to TRBD2. The CDR3 runs to 17 residues. In germline, CDR1 is SGHNT, CDR2 YYREEE (reference sequence). V dropped 3 bases and J dropped 5; count of bases not matched to a gene: 8. In nucleotides, the CDR3 is TGTGCCAGCAGCTCACGGACTAGCGGGGGAGCGCAAAACATTCAGTACTTC. Amino acid sequence: CASSSRTSGGAQNIQYF.

This chain links TRBV7-3 with TRBJ2-3, with 8 bases lining up with TRBD2. J was trimmed by 4 bases and V by 5 bases; bases with no gene match: 8. Germline CDR1 reads SGHTA; CDR2 reads FQGTGA. The CDR3 runs 15 residues. CDR3 loop: CASSPGGALADTQYF. CDR3 DNA sequence: TGTGCCAGCAGCCCCGGGGGGGCCTTGGCAGATACGCAGTATTTT.

This clone was recorded once. The genes are TRBV19 and TRBJ1-2; 10 bases agree with TRBD1. The CDR3 spans 17 residues. The trim removed 8 bases at V and 3 bases at J, leaving 15 bases unmatched. The germline V gene encodes CDR1 LNHDA and CDR2 SQIVND (reference sequence). The DNA of the CDR3 is TGTGCCAGTCAGCTACGGGGACAGGGGAGGTTCGACTATGGCTACACCTTC. This sequence encodes CASQLRGQGRFDYGYTF.

This clone came up a few times. The rearrangement uses TRBV2 and TRBJ2-6; 12 bases line up with TRBD1. Per the germline V gene, CDR1 is SNHLY and CDR2 is FYNNEI. This CDR3 is built from 16 residues. Losses at the gene ends were 7 bases for V and 2 bases for J; bases not matched to a gene: 3. This CDR3 reads CASMRDRGPGANVLTF. CDR3 nucleotides: TGTGCCAGCATGCGGGACAGGGGGCCTGGGGCCAACGTCCTGACTTTC.

The rearrangement uses TRBV28 and TRBJ2-3; tentatively, D is TRBD2 (5 bases). Germline assignment: CDR1 MDHEN and CDR2 SYDVKM. The CDR3 sequence is 13 residues long. Trimming removed 7 bases from V and 7 bases from J, with 15 bases in between. DNA of the CDR3: TGTGCCAGCAATGAGGACTGGGAGTATACGCAGTATTTT. It is translated as CASNEDWEYTQYF.

V gene TRBV13 combines with J gene TRBJ1-1; TRBD1 might be the D (6 bases). Trimming stripped 5 bases from V and 1 base from J, with 11 bases between. This CDR3 comprises 14 residues. Germline loops: CDR1 PRHDT, CDR2 FYEKMQ (reference sequence). CDR3 bases: TGTGCCAGCAGCCTCCGACAGGAGAACACTGAAGCTTTCTTT. It yields the protein CASSLRQENTEAFF.

The V and J genes are TRBV5-4 and TRBJ1-1; D gene ambiguous. V was trimmed by 0 bases and J by 2 bases, leaving 8 bases between them. Germline CDR1 SGHNT, CDR2 YYREEE (reference sequence). The length of the CDR3 is 14 residues. The DNA of the CDR3 is TGTGCCAGCAGCTTGGTCGGGGAAAACACTGAAGCTTTCTTT. It yields the protein CASSLVGENTEAFF.

This chain uses TRBV7-9 with TRBJ2-7, with 7 positions matching TRBD2. The CDR3 extends over 12 amino acids. Germline loops: CDR1 SEHNR, CDR2 FQNEAQ (reference sequence). The ends lost 8 bases at V and 1 base at J; junction bases unmatched: 2. The CDR3 loop reads CASGRGSYEQYF. CDR3 nucleotide sequence: TGTGCCAGCGGGAGGGGTTCCTACGAGCAGTACTTC.

The V gene is TRBV2, the J gene TRBJ1-6; TRBD1 aligns across 10 bases. Per germline, CDR1 SNHLY and CDR2 FYNNEI. The CDR3 is 16 amino acids. V trimming: 8 bases; J trimming: 11 bases; junction bases outside the gene matches: 15. CDR3 coding DNA: TGTGCCAGCGGAAAGACCCCGGGACAGGGGTATCCACCCCTCCACTTT. Its translation is CASGKTPGQGYPPLHF.

The rearrangement joins TRBV5-6 to TRBJ2-2; D unresolved. The CDR3 extends over 12 amino acids. The V end lost 4 bases, the J end lost 1 base, and 2 bases lay between the germline ends. The germline CDR1 and CDR2 sequences are SGHDT and YYEEEE. CDR3 nucleotide sequence: TGTGCCAGCAGCCTGAACACCGGGGAGCTGTTTTTT. Translated: CASSLNTGELFF.

This clone was observed once. This rearrangement joins TRBV4-2 to TRBJ2-7, with 9 bases fitting TRBD2. The CDR3 sequence is 16 residues long. After removal of 0 bases from V and 7 bases from J, the junction contained 10 bases not matched to a gene. The germline CDR1 and CDR2 sequences are LGHNA and YNFKEQ. As DNA, the CDR3 is TGTGCCAGCAGCCAAGAGCTAGCGGGGCGGGGAGGTGAGCAGTACTTC. Protein: CASSQELAGRGGEQYF.

This clone was counted only a few times. This chain links TRBV19 with TRBJ1-1, with 11 bases fitting TRBD1. This CDR3 is 13 amino acids long. CDR1 and CDR2 (germline): LNHDA, SQIVND (reference sequence). Trimming took 7 bases from V and 6 from J; bases not matched to a gene: 4. The CDR3 region has the DNA TGTGCCAGTATTGGACAGGGGGCTTCTGAAGCTTTCTTT. Its protein is CASIGQGASEAFF.

The chain uses TRBV27 and TRBJ2-2; 7 nucleotides match TRBD1. The germline V gene encodes CDR1 MNHEY and CDR2 SMNVEV (reference sequence). The V segment lost 5 bases and the J segment 3 bases; nucleotides outside the gene matches: 9. The CDR3 has 16 amino acids. The CDR3 DNA reads as TGTGCCAGCAGTCCCTTCGCCGACAGGGACACCGGGGAGCTGTTTTTT. It is translated as CASSPFADRDTGELFF.

CDR3: CASRWGGVTNEKLFF. In nucleotides, the CDR3 is TGTGCCAGCAGATGGGGAGGGGTAACTAATGAAAAACTGTTTTTT. The V and J genes are TRBV6-5 and TRBJ1-4; D may be TRBD1 (5 bases). V lost 6 bases and J 1 base, leaving 12 bases between the germline ends. Germline V gene data show CDR1 as MNHEY and CDR2 as SVGAGI. The CDR3 contains 15 residues.

The chain is built from TRBV9 and TRBJ1-4; TRBD1 matches at 8 bases. J was trimmed by 2 bases and V by 0 bases; bases with no gene match: 6. There are 17 residues in the CDR3. Germline CDR1 SGDLS, CDR2 YYNGEE. DNA for the CDR3: TGTGCCAGCAGCGTAGGGACAGGGTTGGGGACTAATGAAAAACTGTTTTTT. Protein: CASSVGTGLGTNEKLFF.

The sample holds one count of this clone. The rearrangement links TRBV11-2 to TRBJ1-2; D remains unclear. Germline loops: CDR1 SGHAT, CDR2 FQNNGV. The CDR3 sequence is 13 residues long. V gave up 4 bases and J gave up 5 bases, with 11 bases separating them. The CDR3 sequence: CASSSVRTYGYTF. CDR3 in DNA: TGTGCCAGCAGCTCCGTCAGGACTTATGGCTACACCTTC.

The V and J genes are TRBV28 and TRBJ1-1, with D tentatively TRBD1 (5 bases). V gave up 3 bases and J gave up 1 base, with 15 bases separating them. The CDR3 has 16 amino acids. Germline V gene data show CDR1 as MDHEN and CDR2 as SYDVKM. The CDR3 sequence: CASSLPREGGNTEAFF. The CDR3 DNA follows: TGTGCCAGCAGTTTGCCCAGGGAGGGCGGGAACACTGAAGCTTTCTTT.

The CDR3 coding sequence is TGTGCCAGCTCACCACCGAATGCGGGTGGGAATGAGCAGTTCTTC. Encoded protein: CASSPPNAGGNEQFF. The V and J genes are TRBV18 and TRBJ2-1; TRBD2 might be the D (5 bases). CDR3 length equals 15 residues. Per germline, CDR1 KGHSH and CDR2 LQKENI. V lost 0 bases, J lost 7 bases, and 13 bases lay in between.

The CDR3 spells CASSRGETGGSYEQYF. The CDR3 coding sequence is TGTGCCAGCAGCCGGGGGGAGACAGGGGGTTCCTACGAGCAGTACTTC. The chain is built from TRBV28 and TRBJ2-7, with TRBD1 identical over 9 bases. The V segment lost 6 bases and the J segment 1 base; nucleotides outside the gene matches: 10. CDR1 and CDR2 (germline): MDHEN, SYDVKM. The CDR3 length is 16 residues.

This clone came up once. This sequence joins TRBV5-1 and TRBJ2-7; possible D gene TRBD2, 7 bases. V lost 4 bases and J lost 2, with 10 bases in between. Germline V gene data show CDR1 as SGHRS and CDR2 as YFSETQ. The CDR3 has 13 residues. The CDR3 spells CASSLGGPYEQYF. The DNA of the CDR3 is TGCGCCAGCAGCCTCGGGGGGCCCTACGAGCAGTACTTC.

To note about this clone: A junction boundary mismatches the germline segment, possibly from a read error. The rearrangement links TRBV30 to TRBJ2-4; TRBD1 matches at 10 bases. CDR1 is GTSNPN and CDR2 is SVGIG in the germline V gene (reference sequence). There are 11 residues in the CDR3. The CDR3: CAWSWDRGSGF. The CDR3 DNA is TGTGCCTGGAGTTGGGACAGGGGTAGTGGCTTC.

This chain links TRBV9 with TRBJ2-1, with D perhaps TRBD2 (7 bases). Trimming removed 0 bases at V and 8 bases at J, with 12 bases between. The V gene's germline CDR1 is SGDLS and CDR2 YYNGEE. The CDR3 runs 14 residues. The CDR3 bases are TGTGCCAGCAGCGTAGCTACAGGGAGGGATGAGCAGTTCTTC. Amino acid sequence: CASSVATGRDEQFF.

The J gene is TRBJ2-7, the V gene TRBV9, with 8 nucleotides matching TRBD1. With V trimmed by 0 bases and J by 2 bases, 1 base remained unmatched. Per the germline V gene, CDR1 is SGDLS and CDR2 is YYNGEE. The CDR3 runs 14 residues. CDR3 nucleotide sequence: TGTGCCAGCAGCGTAGCGGACAGGGCCTACGAGCAGTACTTC. It yields the protein CASSVADRAYEQYF.